The present TCR beta chain was sequenced within a study of metastatic and nonmetastatic thyroid tumors. Across the whole study: For malignant and benign thyroid patients, tumor or nodule tissue and blood were the sources whose repertoires were compared.

V lost 0 bases to trimming and J lost 0 bases, with 12 bases between them. The germline CDR1 and CDR2 sequences are SGDLS and YYNGEE. This CDR3 spans 16 amino acids. The table lists this clone with many counts. Thyroid surgery took place with no prior treatment in any patient. TCRdb reanalyzed the PCR reads with MiXCR. The sample holds about 89,000 clones, about 12% seen once. V and J are TRBV9 and TRBJ2-5; D is undetermined. The TCR sequence derives from a female donor with papillary thyroid cancer or a benign thyroid nodule (not recorded which). Some clones in this sample may be carry-over from other donors' samples. Sequenced sample: tumor tissue. The CDR3 is CASSVVLETDQETQYF. Written as DNA, the CDR3 is TGTGCCAGCAGCGTAGTTCTCGAAACGGACCAAGAGACCCAGTACTTC. Variable domain in full (rest from reference TRBV9 and TRBJ2-5): DSGVTQTPKHLITATGQRVTLRCSPRSGDLSVYWYQQSLDQGLQFLIQYYNGEERAKGNILERFSAQQFPDLHSELNLSSLELGDSALYFCASSVVLETDQETQYFGPGTRLLVL.